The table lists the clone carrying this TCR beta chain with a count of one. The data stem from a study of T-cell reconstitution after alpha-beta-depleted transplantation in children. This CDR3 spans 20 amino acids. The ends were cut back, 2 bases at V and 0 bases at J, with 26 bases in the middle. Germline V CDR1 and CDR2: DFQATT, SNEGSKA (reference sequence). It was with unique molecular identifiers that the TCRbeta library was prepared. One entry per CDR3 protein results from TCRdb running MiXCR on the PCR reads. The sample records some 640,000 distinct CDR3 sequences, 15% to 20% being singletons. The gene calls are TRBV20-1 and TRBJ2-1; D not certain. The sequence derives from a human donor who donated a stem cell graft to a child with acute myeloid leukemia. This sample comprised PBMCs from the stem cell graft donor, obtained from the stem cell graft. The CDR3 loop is CSARPLAPLVSATSYNEQFF. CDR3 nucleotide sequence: TGCAGTGCTAGACCATTGGCCCCGCTAGTTTCAGCTACCTCCTACAATGAGCAGTTCTTC.